One T cell receptor (beta chain) is described in this entry. This entry comes from a study of cytomegalovirus exposure and HLA in healthy donors. Both 60 Vbeta primers and 13 Jbeta primers went into the PCR. Some clones are missing from TCRdb's copy, which holds only in-frame ones; the method was immunoSEQ multiplex PCR. Of around 130,000 clones listed, roughly 85% are singletons. Material for sequencing was PBMCs. This sequence originates from a boy aged 5-17 years in good health and CMV-seronegative.

The CDR3 loop is CASSPSGTSGRGHTQYF. DNA of the CDR3: TGTGCCAGCAGCCCGAGCGGGACTAGCGGGAGAGGTCATACGCAGTATTTT. V is TRBV11-3 and J is TRBJ2-3; 14 bases line up with TRBD2. The CDR3 consists of 17 residues. J was trimmed by 7 bases and V by 5 bases; bases with no gene match: 11. The germline CDR1 and CDR2 sequences are SGHNT and YENEEA.